This TCR beta chain came from a study of cytomegalovirus exposure and HLA in healthy donors. Turning to the study itself: Earlier, some 170 million T cells were analyzed, and 95 million to 140 million unique TCR beta sequences were found among them.

This clone appeared once. Antigen unknown. With 4 bases removed from V and 5 bases from J, the gap between germline ends came to 17 bases. Looked up from germline, CDR1 is SGHAT and CDR2 is FQNNGV. The CDR3 runs to 15 residues. The PCR had 60 Vbeta and 13 Jbeta primers. The repertoire was sequenced with immunoSEQ multiplex PCR; TCRdb's copy has only in-frame clones and lacks some. Here the sample spans roughly 100,000 clones, about 80% being singletons. Findings of the study overall: TCR beta V- and J-gene trimming was later associated with a missense DCLRE1C variant.

The chain employs TRBV11-2 and TRBJ2-5; weak D call: TRBD2 (5 bases). This TCR came from a woman aged 55-70 years in good health and CMV-seronegative. The source material was PBMCs. The CDR3 protein is CASSWDTGVRETQYF. In DNA, the CDR3 is TGTGCCAGCAGCTGGGATACCGGGGTACGGGAGACCCAGTACTTC.